This T cell receptor beta chain came from a study of blood T cell repertoires in COVID-19. Looking at the study overall: Nucleic acid was either cDNA or gDNA, and it came from T cells, B-cell-depleted T cells, or PBMCs.

This clone was counted a single time. Produced via immunoSEQ multiplex PCR; TCRdb's table is partial and in-frame only. Seen here are about 370,000 clones, roughly 92% observed once, and the top ten hold around 0.94%. Sequencing used PBMCs or T cells enriched from blood (not recorded which). The source is a woman in her thirties or forties who had been exposed to COVID-19.

Here the CDR3 DNA reads TGTGCCAGCAGCGCCGGGACAGACCTTGGAGGCTACACCTTC. This codes for CASSAGTDLGGYTF. The chain couples TRBV7-2 to TRBJ1-2; 7 bases agree with TRBD1. V gave up 5 bases and J gave up 8 bases; unmatched junction bases: 11. The CDR3 consists of 14 residues. CDR1 and CDR2 from the germline V gene are SGHTA and FQGNSA.